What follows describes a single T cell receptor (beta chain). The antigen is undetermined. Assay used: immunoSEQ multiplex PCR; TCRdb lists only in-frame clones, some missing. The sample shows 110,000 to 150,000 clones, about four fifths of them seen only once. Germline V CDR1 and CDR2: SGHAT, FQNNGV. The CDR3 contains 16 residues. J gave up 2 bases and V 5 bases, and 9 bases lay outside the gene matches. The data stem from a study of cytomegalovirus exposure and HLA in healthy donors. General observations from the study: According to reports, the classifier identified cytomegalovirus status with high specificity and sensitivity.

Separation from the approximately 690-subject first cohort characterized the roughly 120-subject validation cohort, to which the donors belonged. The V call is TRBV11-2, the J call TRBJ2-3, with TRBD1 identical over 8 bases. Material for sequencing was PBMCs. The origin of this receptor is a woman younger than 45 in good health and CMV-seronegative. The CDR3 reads CASSRGWDRYTDTQYF. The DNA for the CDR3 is TGTGCCAGCAGCCGGGGGTGGGACAGGTACACAGATACGCAGTATTTT.